These 27 T cell receptor beta chains came from one sample sequenced in a study of blood T cell repertoires in COVID-19. This table comes from immunoSEQ multiplex PCR, and its TCRdb copy is limited to in-frame clones, with some not included. The sample includes about 160,000 clones, over 70% seen only once; the top ten take more than 7%. The sequenced sample consisted of peripheral blood. The receptor set was obtained from a woman older than 75 with active or convalescent COVID-19.

Details on this clone: Other DNA sequences in the same sample also yield this CDR3. The chain has TRBV6-2 or TRBV6-3 and TRBJ2-5; D not certain. Germline CDR1 is MNHEY and CDR2 is SVGEGT. The ends were cut back, 0 bases at V and 3 bases at J, with 8 bases in the middle. The CDR3 loop spans 14 amino acids. CDR3 residues: CASSYSKAEETQYF. CDR3 DNA sequence: TGTGCCAGCAGTTACTCTAAAGCCGAAGAGACCCAGTACTTC.

The CDR3 sequence: CASSQDRGLPIYGYTF. CDR3 bases: TGTGCCAGCAGCCAAGACAGGGGCCTTCCTATTTATGGCTACACCTTC. The chain joins TRBV3-1 (or the pseudogene TRBV3-2) to TRBJ1-2; possibly TRBD1 for D (6 bases). Germline V lookup: CDR1 LGHDT, CDR2 YNNKEL (reference sequence). The CDR3 consists of 16 residues. The V end was cut by 0 bases, the J end by 5 bases, with 16 bases between.

The J gene is TRBJ2-2, the V gene TRBV10-3; 9 bases match TRBD2. The length of the CDR3 is 15 residues. Germline loops: CDR1 ENHRY, CDR2 SYGVKD. V shed 3 bases and J 7 bases; nucleotides not matched to a gene: 6. The DNA of the CDR3 is TGTGCCATCAGTGAAGGCGGGGGGGCAGGCGGGGAGCTGTTTTTT. Translated: CAISEGGGAGGELFF.

This chain joins TRBV7-2 and TRBJ1-4; D is possibly TRBD1 (5 bases). V was clipped by 3 bases and J by 8 bases, with 10 bases between them. The CDR3 totals 13 residues. Germline V gives CDR1 SGHTA, CDR2 FQGNSA. CDR3 residues: CASSLGLAEKLFF. In DNA form, the CDR3 reads TGTGCCAGCAGCTTGGGACTTGCGGAAAAACTGTTTTTT.

The V gene is TRBV21-1, the J gene TRBJ2-4; the table assigns TRBD1, which was not confirmed against the DNA. TRBV21-1 is a documented pseudogene. The CDR3 length is 19 residues. CDR3 in amino acids: CASSKSRKVQGASKNIQYF. DNA for the CDR3: TGTGCCAGCAGCAAATCCCGGAAAGTACAGGGGGCTTCCAAAAACATTCAGTACTTC.

This chain connects TRBV4-1 to TRBJ1-1; D may be TRBD1 (5 bases). CDR1 and CDR2 from the germline V gene are MGHRA and YSYEKL. Trimming cost V 0 bases and J 0 bases, with 20 bases left between them. The CDR3 consists of 19 residues. CDR3 in DNA: TGCGCCAGCAGCCAAGATCCGGGCGGGACCAGCAGAATGAACACTGAAGCTTTCTTT. Translated, it gives CASSQDPGGTSRMNTEAFF.

The chain combines TRBV19 with TRBJ1-3, with D hard to call. This CDR3 spans 14 amino acids. Germline values: CDR1 LNHDA, CDR2 SQIVND (reference sequence). V was clipped by 3 bases and J by 0 bases, with 6 bases between them. This CDR3 reads CASSIGASGNTIYF. CDR3 coding DNA: TGTGCCAGTAGTATCGGAGCCTCTGGAAACACCATATATTTT.

The chain links TRBV30 to TRBJ1-5; 10 bases map to TRBD1. J gave up 3 bases and V 5 bases, and 4 bases lay outside the gene matches. This CDR3 spans 14 amino acids. Germline V gene sequence: CDR1 GTSNPN, CDR2 SVGIG (reference sequence). DNA of the CDR3: TGTGCCTGGGGGGACAGGGGCTTCAATCAGCCCCAGCATTTT. Translation: CAWGDRGFNQPQHF.

The chain has TRBV15 and TRBJ1-4; 7 bases line up with TRBD1. The J segment lost 5 bases and the V segment lost 1 base, leaving 4 bases of the junction unmatched. CDR1 is LNHNV and CDR2 is YYDKDF in the germline V gene (reference sequence). The CDR3 consists of 15 residues. The CDR3 protein is CATSRVGTANEKLFF. In DNA, the CDR3 is TGTGCCACCAGCAGAGTTGGGACAGCGAATGAAAAACTGTTTTTT.

This rearrangement joins TRBV11-3 to TRBJ1-1; perhaps TRBD1 as D (6 bases). V was trimmed by 2 bases and J by 0 bases, leaving 13 bases between them. Per germline, CDR1 SGHNT and CDR2 YENEEA. The CDR3 length is 16 residues. The CDR3 nucleotides read TGTGCCAGCAGCTTAAGGGGGGGTCCCATGAACACTGAAGCTTTCTTT. Translating gives CASSLRGGPMNTEAFF.

The chain recombines TRBV19 with TRBJ1-5; tentatively, D is TRBD1 (5 bases). V dropped 3 bases and J dropped 9 bases, with 15 bases sitting between them. CDR1 and CDR2 from the germline V gene are LNHDA and SQIVND (reference sequence). The CDR3 totals 14 residues. The CDR3 protein is CASSIGTGGGPQHF. CDR3 nucleotides: TGTGCCAGTAGTATTGGCACGGGGGGTGGGCCCCAGCATTTT.

The chain uses TRBV11-3 and TRBJ1-1, with D possibly being TRBD1 (5 bases). CDR1 and CDR2 from the germline V gene are SGHNT and YENEEA. This CDR3 spans 14 amino acids. V lost 4 bases, J lost 2 bases, and 11 bases lay in between. CDR3 nucleotide sequence: TGTGCCAGCAGCTCCACGGGGGGTAACACTGAAGCTTTCTTT. This sequence encodes CASSSTGGNTEAFF.

This chain links TRBV2 with TRBJ1-1; TRBD1 might be the D (5 bases). The V gene lost 7 bases and the J gene lost 0 bases, with 9 bases spanning the gap. Looked up from germline, CDR1 is SNHLY and CDR2 is FYNNEI. The CDR3 is made up of 13 amino acids. The CDR3 DNA is TGTGCCAGCATTGGACAACTGAACACTGAAGCTTTCTTT. Translation gives CASIGQLNTEAFF. Filled out from reference TRBV2 and TRBJ1-1, the complete variable domain reads EPEVTQTPSHQVTQMGQEVILRCVPISNHLYFYWYRQILGQKVEFLVSFYNNEISEKSEIFDDQFSVERPDGSNFTLKIRSTKLEDSAMYFCASIGQLNTEAFFGQGTRLTVV.

This chain links TRBV9 with TRBJ2-3; tentatively, D is TRBD1 (6 bases). V lost 0 bases, J lost 8 bases, and 22 bases lay in between. Germline V gene lookup returns CDR1 SGDLS and CDR2 YYNGEE. The CDR3 runs 17 residues. This CDR3 reads CASSVDAGAGVEGTQYF. In nucleotides, the CDR3 is TGTGCCAGCAGCGTAGACGCAGGGGCCGGCGTAGAAGGTACGCAGTATTTT.

This clone has only a few counts. The chain uses TRBV7-2 and TRBJ2-7; TRBD1 agrees at 8 bases. The CDR3 runs 14 residues. Germline loops: CDR1 SGHTA, CDR2 FQGNSA. After removal of 5 bases from V and 2 bases from J, the junction contained 5 bases not matched to a gene. DNA of the CDR3: TGTGCCAGCAGCCAACAGGGGGGCCCCTACGAGCAGTACTTC. Its protein is CASSQQGGPYEQYF. The full variable domain, completed using reference TRBV7-2 and TRBJ2-7, is GAGVSQSPSNKVTEKGKDVELRCDPISGHTALYWYRQSLGQGLEFLIYFQGNSAPDKSGLPSDRFSAERTGGSVSTLTIQRTQQEDSAVYLCASSQQGGPYEQYFGPGTRLTVT.

The rearrangement uses TRBV5-1 and TRBJ2-3; D is possibly TRBD2 (6 bases). The CDR3 length is 15 residues. In germline, CDR1 is SGHRS, CDR2 YFSETQ. V gave up 4 bases and J gave up 0 bases, with 12 bases separating them. CDR3 bases: TGCGCCAGCAGCCGTAGCGGAGCTAGCACAGATACGCAGTATTTT. It codes for CASSRSGASTDTQYF.

This chain joins TRBV6-5 and TRBJ1-5; 7 bases agree with TRBD1. This CDR3 has 14 amino acids. Looked up from germline, CDR1 is MNHEY and CDR2 is SVGAGI. The V gene end was trimmed by 5 bases and the J gene end by 3 bases; junction bases not matched to a gene: 4. CDR3 coding DNA: TGTGCCAGCAGTCGACAGGGACTCAATCAGCCCCAGCATTTT. Protein sequence: CASSRQGLNQPQHF.

The CDR3 sequence: CASSTGGSYNEQFF. The CDR3 nucleotides are TGCGCCAGCAGTACGGGGGGGTCCTACAATGAGCAGTTCTTC. The chain carries TRBV5-1 and TRBJ2-1; 8 nucleotides line up with TRBD2. In germline, CDR1 is SGHRS, CDR2 YFSETQ. V trimming: 5 bases; J trimming: 1 base; junction bases outside the gene matches: 2. The CDR3 consists of 14 residues.

This clone has a handful of counts. V is TRBV19 and J is TRBJ1-2; 7 bases fit TRBD1. CDR1 LNHDA and CDR2 SQIVND come from the germline V gene (reference sequence). The trim removed 7 bases at V and 0 bases at J, leaving 8 bases unmatched. This CDR3 has 15 residues. As DNA, the CDR3 is TGTGCCAGTACCCCGACAGGGCGTCCTAACTATGGCTACACCTTC. It yields the protein CASTPTGRPNYGYTF.

V usage is TRBV20-1 and J usage is TRBJ2-5; possibly TRBD1 for D (6 bases). Trimming took 3 bases from V and 2 from J, leaving 19 bases between them. Per the germline V gene, CDR1 is DFQATT and CDR2 is SNEGSKA (reference sequence). The CDR3 loop spans 16 amino acids. This chain's CDR3 is CSASLSQTGLQETQYF. CDR3 nucleotides: TGCAGTGCTAGTCTCTCCCAAACAGGGTTGCAAGAGACCCAGTACTTC.

This clone has only one observation. The rearrangement uses TRBV2 and TRBJ2-1; possibly TRBD2 for D (5 bases). The CDR3 is 14 amino acids. The germline gives CDR1 SNHLY, CDR2 FYNNEI. The V end was cut by 7 bases, the J end by 4 bases, with 14 bases between. The CDR3 sequence is CASTEDGRYNEQFF. The CDR3 nucleotides are TGTGCCAGCACCGAGGATGGGAGATACAATGAGCAGTTCTTC.

V usage is TRBV13 and J usage is TRBJ2-5; no clear D gene. V was shortened by 0 bases and J by 3 bases, with 5 bases between the two germline ends. The CDR3 totals 13 residues. Germline CDR1 reads PRHDT; CDR2 reads FYEKMQ (reference sequence). The CDR3 region has the DNA TGTGCCAGCAGCTTAGGGGGCAAAGAGACCCAGTACTTC. Encoded protein: CASSLGGKETQYF. The full variable domain, in which reference TRBV13 and TRBJ2-5 provide the parts outside the CDR3, is AAGVIQSPRHLIKEKRETATLKCYPIPRHDTVYWYQQGPGQDPQFLISFYEKMQSDKGSIPDRFSAQQFSDYHSELNMSSLELGDSALYFCASSLGGKETQYFGPGTRLLVL.

V and J are TRBV5-1 and TRBJ1-2; TRBD1 agrees at 12 bases. The V and J ends lost 0 bases and 4 bases, in that order; junction bases with no gene match: 10. The germline CDR1 and CDR2 sequences are SGHRS and YFSETQ. The CDR3 consists of 18 residues. Written as DNA, the CDR3 is TGCGCCAGCAGCTTGGTGGGGACAGGGGGCTTTATTGGCTATGGCTACACCTTC. It specifies CASSLVGTGGFIGYGYTF.

The V call is TRBV10-3, the J call TRBJ2-1; 7 bases line up with TRBD2. This CDR3 is 15 amino acids long. In germline, CDR1 is ENHRY, CDR2 SYGVKD. V dropped 6 bases and J dropped 2; count of bases not matched to a gene: 7. CDR3 sequence (DNA): TGTGCCATCAGCCAGGCAGCGGGGACCTACAATGAGCAGTTCTTC. Its translation: CAISQAAGTYNEQFF.

The V gene is TRBV12-3 or TRBV12-4, the J gene TRBJ2-7, with TRBD2 identical over 7 bases. V gave up 6 bases and J gave up 7 bases; unmatched junction bases: 9. This CDR3 is built from 13 residues. CDR3 loop: CASSSGLMGEQYF. As DNA, the CDR3 is TGTGCCAGCAGCTCGGGACTAATGGGGGAGCAGTACTTC.

This CDR3 reads CASSLLGQGLEPLHF. The CDR3 DNA reads TGCGCCAGCAGCCTCCTGGGACAGGGTCTAGAACCCCTCCACTTT. This chain links TRBV4-1 with TRBJ1-6, with 9 bases matching TRBD1. The V segment lost 4 bases and the J segment 12 bases; nucleotides outside the gene matches: 10. This CDR3 has 15 residues. Germline assignment: CDR1 MGHRA and CDR2 YSYEKL.

This CDR3 is CASSEPRDSQETQYF. As DNA, the CDR3 is TGTGCCAGCAGTGAACCAAGGGACAGCCAAGAGACCCAGTACTTC. This chain uses TRBV25-1 with TRBJ2-5; 7 nucleotides agree with TRBD1. J gave up 1 base and V 2 bases, and 4 bases lay outside the gene matches. This CDR3 has 15 residues. Per germline, CDR1 MGHDK and CDR2 SYGVNS.